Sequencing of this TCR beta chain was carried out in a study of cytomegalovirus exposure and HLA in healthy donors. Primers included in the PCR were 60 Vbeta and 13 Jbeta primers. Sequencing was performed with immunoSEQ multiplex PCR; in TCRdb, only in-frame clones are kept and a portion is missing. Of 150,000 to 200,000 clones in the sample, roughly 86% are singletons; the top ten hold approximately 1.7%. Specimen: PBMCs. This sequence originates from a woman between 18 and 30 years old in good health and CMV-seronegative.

The CDR3 nucleotides are TGCAGTGTTATGGGCGAAGATACGCAGTATTTT. Protein sequence: CSVMGEDTQYF. J is TRBJ2-3 and V is TRBV20-1; D not resolved. V was trimmed by 7 bases and J by 5 bases, leaving 10 bases between them. CDR1 DFQATT and CDR2 SNEGSKA come from the germline V gene (reference sequence). The CDR3 has 11 residues.